The text below deals with one T cell receptor (beta chain). These data originate in a study of T cell changes during pregnancy in multiple sclerosis. The CDR3 totals 13 residues. Trimming took off 5 bases at V and 6 bases at J, with 14 bases between the two ends. Germline V lookup: CDR1 SNHLY, CDR2 FYNNEI. TCRdb's copy holds only in-frame clones and misses some; the assay was immunoSEQ multiplex PCR. The table has about 84,000 clones, about 93% seen once. The sample in question was peripheral blood, obtained in the second trimester of pregnancy. This rearrangement joins TRBV2 to TRBJ2-7; D perhaps matches TRBD1 (6 bases). The clonotype originates from a female donor in good health, enrolled as a control in a pregnancy study. The CDR3: CASSPGHESEQYF. The CDR3 DNA reads TGTGCCAGCAGTCCGGGACATGAAAGCGAGCAGTACTTC. Using reference TRBV2 and TRBJ2-7 for the parts outside the CDR3, the full variable domain is EPEVTQTPSHQVTQMGQEVILRCVPISNHLYFYWYRQILGQKVEFLVSFYNNEISEKSEIFDDQFSVERPDGSNFTLKIRSTKLEDSAMYFCASSPGHESEQYFGPGTRLTVT.